One sample yielded the 16 T cell receptor beta chains listed below, sequenced in a study of blood T cell repertoires in COVID-19. The data were produced by immunoSEQ multiplex PCR, yet TCRdb's version contains in-frame clones alone and is incomplete. The data hold 100,000 to 150,000 clones, with 74% observed a single time. The sequencing sample was made of peripheral blood. Source of these receptors: an elderly man with COVID-19, enrolled during active disease.

This clone is a singleton in its sample. The CDR3 coding sequence is TGTGCCAGCAGAATGACAGGGTACGAAAAACTGTTTTTT. Translation gives CASRMTGYEKLFF. The chain uses TRBV28 and TRBJ1-4; 7 positions agree with TRBD1. The CDR3 consists of 13 residues. V lost 6 bases to trimming and J lost 8 bases; unmatched junction nucleotides: 6. Germline V CDR1 and CDR2: MDHEN, SYDVKM.

The gene calls are TRBV28 and TRBJ1-1; 7 bases fit TRBD1. V was pared by 11 bases and J by 0 bases, with 3 bases of the junction left unmatched. The CDR3 is made up of 12 amino acids. Germline V lookup: CDR1 MDHEN, CDR2 SYDVKM. The CDR3 DNA is TGTGCCTTGGGACAGTTGAACACTGAAGCTTTCTTT. It codes for CALGQLNTEAFF.

The J gene is TRBJ1-2, the V gene TRBV6-4, with 7 bases fitting TRBD1. The V gene's germline CDR1 is MRHNA and CDR2 SNTAGT. The V segment lost 5 bases and the J segment 8 bases; nucleotides outside the gene matches: 11. The CDR3 totals 14 residues. CDR3 sequence reads: CASSPTTGTLGYTF. The CDR3 nucleotides are TGTGCCAGCAGTCCTACGACAGGGACGCTAGGCTACACCTTC.

The rearrangement uses TRBV5-5 and TRBJ2-5; D gene uncertain. The CDR3 length is 15 residues. The V and J ends lost 1 base and 0 bases respectively, with 10 bases between them. Germline lookup yields CDR1 SGHKS and CDR2 YYEKEE (reference sequence). The CDR3 DNA is TGTGCCAGCAGCTTGACGTGGGCGTACCAAGAGACCCAGTACTTC. Amino acid sequence: CASSLTWAYQETQYF.

The V call is TRBV6-2 or TRBV6-3, the J call TRBJ2-1, with TRBD2 matching 10 bases. V was pared by 2 bases and J by 5 bases, with 6 bases of the junction left unmatched. Germline values: CDR1 MNHEY, CDR2 SVGEGT. The CDR3 spans 16 residues. The CDR3 is CASSYIPSGSHNEQFF. The CDR3 DNA reads as TGTGCCAGCAGTTACATCCCTAGCGGGAGCCACAATGAGCAGTTCTTC.

The chain carries TRBV14 and TRBJ2-7, with 11 nucleotides matching TRBD2. The germline gives CDR1 SGHDN, CDR2 FVKESK. This CDR3 is 17 amino acids long. Trimming took 4 bases from V and 2 from J; bases not matched to a gene: 10. The CDR3 DNA reads TGTGCCAGCAGCCTGGGTATGCTAGCGGGAGGACCCTACGAGCAGTACTTC. It translates to CASSLGMLAGGPYEQYF.

This rearrangement joins TRBV9 to TRBJ2-7, with a possible D match to TRBD2 (7 bases). CDR1 is SGDLS, CDR2 YYNGEE, per germline. V was pared by 4 bases and J by 2 bases, with 16 bases between. This CDR3 region has 15 residues. The CDR3 here is CASSPPGGPPYEQYF. In DNA, the CDR3 is TGTGCCAGCAGCCCCCCCGGGGGGCCCCCCTACGAGCAGTACTTC.

As concerns this clone: Distinct nucleotide sequences in the sample also encode this CDR3. The chain joins TRBV12-3 or TRBV12-4 to TRBJ1-5; D unresolved. The CDR3 extends over 12 amino acids. Trimming pared 7 bases from V and 0 bases from J, leaving 4 bases between. The CDR3 DNA sequence: TGTGCCAGCACCCATAGCAATCAGCCCCAGCATTTT. Residues: CASTHSNQPQHF.

The chain links TRBV18 to TRBJ1-2; D might be TRBD1 (5 bases). From germline, CDR1 is KGHSH and CDR2 LQKENI. V gave up 3 bases and J gave up 5 bases, with 22 bases separating them. This CDR3 is built from 17 residues. In DNA, the CDR3 is TGTGCCAGCTCACCGATGGCAGGGATAAAGGTTGAGTATGGCTACACCTTC. It yields the protein CASSPMAGIKVEYGYTF.

The J gene is TRBJ2-2, the V gene TRBV5-1; 9 nucleotides line up with TRBD2. V was clipped by 0 bases and J by 10 bases; unmatched bases: 7. CDR1 SGHRS and CDR2 YFSETQ come from the germline V gene. This CDR3 spans 15 amino acids. CDR3 sequence reads: CASSLVIAGEEELFF. The DNA for the CDR3 is TGCGCCAGCAGCTTGGTGATAGCGGGAGAGGAGGAGCTGTTTTTT.

The V gene is TRBV19, the J gene TRBJ2-2; TRBD2 aligns across 10 bases. V dropped 0 bases and J dropped 7; count of bases not matched to a gene: 8. Looked up from germline, CDR1 is LNHDA and CDR2 is SQIVND (reference sequence). The CDR3 consists of 17 residues. CDR3 sequence reads: CASSIELGLAGVGELFF. In DNA form, the CDR3 reads TGTGCCAGTAGTATAGAGCTGGGGCTAGCGGGAGTCGGGGAGCTGTTTTTT.

The V gene is TRBV2, the J gene TRBJ1-5; D gene ambiguous. The CDR3 contains 13 residues. The V gene's germline CDR1 is SNHLY and CDR2 FYNNEI. V shed 4 bases and J shed 4 bases, with 8 bases lying between them. The CDR3 loop reads CASSVTGNQPQHF. For the CDR3, the DNA is TGTGCCAGCAGTGTAACGGGGAATCAGCCCCAGCATTTT.

This chain joins TRBV30 and TRBJ1-4; D is unresolved. Trimming took 0 bases from V and 4 from J, leaving 9 bases between them. CDR3 size: 14 residues. Germline V gene lookup returns CDR1 GTSNPN and CDR2 SVGIG (reference sequence). The CDR3 DNA reads TGTGCCTGGAGTGTCTGGGCCAGTAATGAAAAACTGTTTTTT. This sequence encodes CAWSVWASNEKLFF.

J is TRBJ2-3 and V is TRBV2; no firm D call. This CDR3 is 15 amino acids long. The germline V gene has CDR1 SNHLY and CDR2 FYNNEI. V was shortened by 7 bases and J by 0 bases, with 14 bases between the two germline ends. CDR3 in amino acids: CASTSPLRSTDTQYF. The CDR3 nucleotides read TGTGCCAGCACCTCCCCACTAAGAAGCACAGATACGCAGTATTTT.

This clone was counted only a few times. The chain is built from TRBV7-2 and TRBJ2-3, with TRBD2 matching 12 bases. V lost 3 bases, J lost 14 bases, and 12 bases stayed unmatched. CDR3 length: 15 residues. Germline values: CDR1 SGHTA, CDR2 FQGNSA. CDR3 nucleotide sequence: TGTGCCAGCAGCTTTCCGACTAGCGGGAGTATCCGGTCGTATTTT. Encoded protein: CASSFPTSGSIRSYF.

J is TRBJ2-7 and V is TRBV29-1; maybe TRBD1 (5 bases). Per the germline V gene, CDR1 is SQVTM and CDR2 is ANQGSEA. V lost 6 bases and J lost 2, with 17 bases in between. The CDR3 is 14 residues long. For the CDR3, the DNA is TGCAGCGTCGTCACCCAGGGTGGGGCCTACGAGCAGTACTTC. Its translation is CSVVTQGGAYEQYF.